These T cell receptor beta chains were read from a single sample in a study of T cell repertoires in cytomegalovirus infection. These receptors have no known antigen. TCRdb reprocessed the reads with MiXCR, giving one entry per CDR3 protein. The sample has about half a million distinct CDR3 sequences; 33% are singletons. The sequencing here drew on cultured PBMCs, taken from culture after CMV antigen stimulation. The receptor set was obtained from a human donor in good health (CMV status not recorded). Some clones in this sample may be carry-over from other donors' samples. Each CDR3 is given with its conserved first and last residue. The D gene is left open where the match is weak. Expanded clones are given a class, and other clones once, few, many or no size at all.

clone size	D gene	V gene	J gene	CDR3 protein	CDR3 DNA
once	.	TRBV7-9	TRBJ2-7	CASSLNSAYEQYF	TGTGCCAGCAGCTTAAACAGCGCCTACGAGCAGTACTTC
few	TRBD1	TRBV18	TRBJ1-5	CASSPPGDRVRQPQHF	TGTGCCAGCTCACCTCCAGGAGACAGGGTACGTCAGCCCCAGCATTTT
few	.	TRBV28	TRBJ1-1	CASSPGGWGTEAFF	TGTGCCAGCAGCCCTGGGGGTTGGGGCACTGAAGCTTTCTTT
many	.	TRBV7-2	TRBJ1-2	CASSPGGVPNYGYTF	TGTGCCAGCAGCCCCGGCGGGGTGCCTAACTATGGCTACACCTTC
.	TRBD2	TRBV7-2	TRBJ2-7	CASSLVPAGAGEQYF	TGTGCCAGCAGCTTAGTCCCAGCGGGAGCAGGCGAGCAGTACTTC
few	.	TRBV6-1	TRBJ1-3	CASSEYRTGNTIYF	TGTGCCAGCAGTGAGTACAGAACTGGAAACACCATATATTTT
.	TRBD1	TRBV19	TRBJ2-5	CASSIASGTGGWETQYF	TGTGCCAGTAGTATAGCCTCCGGGACAGGGGGCTGGGAGACCCAGTACTTC
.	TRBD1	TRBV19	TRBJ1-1	CASSTQGAGTEAFF	TGTGCCAGTAGTACACAGGGGGCAGGTACTGAAGCTTTCTTT
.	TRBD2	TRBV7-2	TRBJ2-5	CASKLAGTVETQYF	TGTGCCAGCAAACTAGCGGGGACCGTCGAGACCCAGTACTTC
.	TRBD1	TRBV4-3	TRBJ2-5	CASSQGQGRTQYF	TGCGCCAGCAGCCAGGGACAGGGGAGGACCCAGTACTTC
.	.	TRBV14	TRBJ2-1	CASSPRKAANEQFF	TGTGCCAGCAGCCCCCGTAAAGCGGCAAATGAGCAGTTCTTC
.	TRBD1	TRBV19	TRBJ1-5	CASSPDRGPGGNQPQHF	TGTGCCAGTAGCCCCGACAGGGGCCCTGGGGGTAATCAGCCCCAGCATTTT
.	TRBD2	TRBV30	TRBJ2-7	CAWTRLASGGEQYF	TGTGCCTGGACCAGACTGGCTAGCGGGGGCGAGCAGTACTTC
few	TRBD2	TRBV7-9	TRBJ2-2	CASSYRRGLAGVAGELFF	TGTGCCAGCAGCTACCGGAGGGGCCTAGCGGGAGTTGCCGGGGAGCTGTTTTTT
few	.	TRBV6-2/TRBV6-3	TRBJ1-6	CASSSWTGSKGPPLHF	TGTGCCAGCAGTTCCTGGACGGGCTCAAAGGGCCCACCCCTCCACTTT
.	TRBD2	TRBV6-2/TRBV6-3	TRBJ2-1	CASSWGLAGRNEQFF	TGTGCCAGCAGTTGGGGACTAGCGGGTCGCAATGAGCAGTTCTTC